This T cell receptor beta chain was retrieved from a study of post-analysis software for immune sequencing data. Whole-study context: Relapsing-remitting, secondary progressive and progressive-relapsing multiple sclerosis courses were included.

Study observations and caveats: There were a handful of TRBV segments more frequent in patients than controls, and TRBV5-6, TRBV5-1 and TRBV20-1 were among them. Co-batched samples clustered tightly together by F measure. When compared against controls, multiple sclerosis patients showed significantly lower normalized Chao1 diversity.

Researchers reported that TCR beta cDNA libraries carried unique molecular identifiers. The yield from about 1 to 10 million T cells was roughly 0.5 million cDNA molecules in total. TCRdb called the PCR reads again in MiXCR, with one record for every CDR3 protein. The data hold approximately 150,000 distinct CDR3 sequences, with 30% observed a single time. A note on this clonotype: Its cognate antigen is unknown.

CDR1 is SEHNR, CDR2 FQNEAQ, per germline (reference sequence). CDR3 length equals 15 residues. The ends lost 4 bases at V and 4 bases at J; junction bases unmatched: 5. V and J are TRBV7-9 and TRBJ2-1; 9 nucleotides line up with TRBD1. The sample consisted of blood. The TCR comes from a girl aged 10 to 17 with multiple sclerosis. CDR3 amino acids: CASSSPGQGYNEQFF. The CDR3 DNA sequence: TGTGCCAGCAGCTCCCCGGGACAGGGTTACAATGAGCAGTTCTTC.